The 13 T cell receptor beta chains presented below share a single source sample, sequenced in a study of T cells after yellow fever vaccination. From the 5' RACE reads, TCRdb called clonotypes with MiXCR, one entry per CDR3 protein. This table has under 80,000 distinct CDR3 sequences, 6% to 7.5% appearing once. Sequencing used CD8+ T cells sorted from PBMCs, obtained 15 days after the yellow fever booster vaccination. The receptors were sampled from a man aged 25-45 years who received the YFV17D yellow fever vaccine.

Ten or more counts support this clonotype. The V and J genes are TRBV3-1 and TRBJ2-7, with D tentatively TRBD2 (5 bases). The germline gives CDR1 LGHDT, CDR2 YNNKEL (reference sequence). Trimming took off 0 bases at V and 4 bases at J, with 7 bases between the two ends. There are 13 residues in the CDR3. CDR3 residues: CASSQDPGYEQYF. Here the CDR3 DNA reads TGTGCCAGCAGCCAAGATCCGGGATACGAGCAGTACTTC.

In its sample, this clonotype was seen a few times. This sequence joins TRBV19 and TRBJ1-4; 11 nucleotides match TRBD1. From germline, CDR1 is LNHDA and CDR2 SQIVND (reference sequence). The CDR3 has 16 amino acids. V shed 6 bases, J shed 8 bases, and the junction held 11 bases outside the gene matches. In DNA form, the CDR3 reads TGTGCCAGTAGCGACCTTCCGGGACAGGGGGACGAAAAACTGTTTTTT. Its translation is CASSDLPGQGDEKLFF.

This clonotype was seen a few times. The rearrangement joins TRBV5-4 to TRBJ2-1; weak D call: TRBD1 (6 bases). The CDR3 has 17 amino acids. V dropped 0 bases and J dropped 2 bases, with 15 bases sitting between them. Germline V gene data show CDR1 as SGHNT and CDR2 as YYREEE (reference sequence). CDR3 amino acids: CASSLGFSGHTYNEQFF. CDR3 DNA: TGTGCCAGCAGCTTGGGGTTTTCGGGACACACCTACAATGAGCAGTTCTTC.

The chain couples TRBV20-1 to TRBJ2-3; 9 nucleotides line up with TRBD1. Germline trimming cut 2 bases from V and 3 bases from J; bases unmatched to any gene: 6. The CDR3 runs 15 residues. Germline values: CDR1 DFQATT, CDR2 SNEGSKA (reference sequence). CDR3 in amino acids: CSARSDRGWTDTQYF. The CDR3 nucleotides are TGCAGTGCTAGATCGGACAGGGGTTGGACAGATACGCAGTATTTT.

This clonotype was observed at least ten times. The chain has TRBV7-2 and TRBJ2-7; 10 positions match TRBD2. The CDR3 contains 13 residues. V lost 5 bases and J lost 6; bases outside the gene matches: 4. The germline CDR1 and CDR2 sequences are SGHTA and FQGNSA. The CDR3 DNA sequence: TGTGCCAGCAGCCAGGGACTAGCGCTCGAGCAGTACTTC. As protein: CASSQGLALEQYF.

This clonotype was detected ten times or more. The J gene is TRBJ2-1, the V gene TRBV10-2; no firm D call. CDR3 size: 14 residues. Germline V gives CDR1 WSHSY, CDR2 SAAADI. The germline V and J ends were trimmed by 3 bases and 4 bases, with 10 bases remaining between them. CDR3 region: CASSEFTGYNEQFF. The CDR3 nucleotides are TGCGCCAGCAGTGAATTTACCGGGTACAATGAGCAGTTCTTC.

There are a few counts of this clonotype. This rearrangement joins TRBV12-3 or TRBV12-4 to TRBJ1-5; D is unclear. The CDR3 is 14 amino acids. Trimming cost V 7 bases and J 1 base, with 11 bases left between them. The CDR3 bases are TGTGCCAGCAAAGAAGAGGGAAGCAATCAGCCCCAGCATTTT. This gives the protein CASKEEGSNQPQHF.

This clonotype occurred many times. This chain uses TRBV28 with TRBJ2-3, with unresolved D. This CDR3 has 14 residues. Germline values: CDR1 MDHEN, CDR2 SYDVKM. V shed 2 bases and J shed 2 bases, with 8 bases lying between them. The CDR3 is CASSLGPITDTQYF. In DNA, the CDR3 is TGTGCCAGCAGTTTAGGGCCAATCACAGATACGCAGTATTTT.

This clonotype was seen many times. This chain joins TRBV6-5 and TRBJ1-1; 7 bases align to TRBD1. CDR1 and CDR2 (germline): MNHEY, SVGAGI. The CDR3 runs 14 residues. After removal of 5 bases from V and 7 bases from J, the junction contained 10 bases not matched to a gene. CDR3 loop: CASSRLQGLSEAFF. As DNA, the CDR3 is TGTGCCAGCAGTCGCTTACAGGGGCTTAGTGAAGCTTTCTTT.

This clonotype came up many times. The DNA for the CDR3 is TGTGCCAGTAGTATAGTGACTTTGGGCTACAATGAGCAGTTCTTC. This gives the protein CASSIVTLGYNEQFF. The V and J genes are TRBV19 and TRBJ2-1, with D unresolved. This CDR3 contains 15 residues. Germline V gives CDR1 LNHDA, CDR2 SQIVND (reference sequence). V lost 1 base and J lost 3, with 10 bases in between.

This clonotype was detected ten times or more. The germline gene is not matched at one end of the junction; a read error may be the cause. The chain couples TRBV4-2 to TRBJ2-7; D gene ambiguous. The CDR3 is made up of 12 amino acids. CDR1 is LGHNA, CDR2 YNFKEQ, per germline. The CDR3 region is CASSQGSYEQYF. The CDR3 coding sequence is TGTGCCAGCAGTCAAGGATCTTACGAGCAGTACTTC.

This clonotype occurred many times. This chain links TRBV11-2 with TRBJ2-7; no clear D gene. The CDR3 length is 12 residues. Looked up from germline, CDR1 is SGHAT and CDR2 is FQNNGV. The V end lost 1 base, the J end lost 9 bases, and 10 bases lay between the germline ends. The CDR3 loop reads CASSLVQTGQYF. The CDR3 DNA follows: TGTGCCAGCAGCTTAGTTCAGACGGGGCAGTACTTC.

In its sample, this clonotype was seen many times. This chain links TRBV3-1 with TRBJ1-4; D is unresolved. CDR1 is LGHDT, CDR2 YNNKEL, per germline (reference sequence). The V end lost 8 bases, the J end lost 3 bases, and 16 bases lay between the germline ends. The CDR3 spans 15 residues. The CDR3 here is CASRLASVSNEKLFF. CDR3 DNA sequence: TGTGCCAGCCGACTGGCCTCGGTGTCTAATGAAAAACTGTTTTTT.